Below are 25 T cell receptor beta chains sequenced from a single sample in a study of blood T cell repertoires in COVID-19. Clones were read by immunoSEQ multiplex PCR, and TCRdb kept only the in-frame ones, dropping some. The data show 62,000 or so clones, with roughly nine tenths seen just once and 2.5% to 3% held by the top ten. Sequencing input: peripheral blood. Receptor source: a man aged 45-65 years with acute or convalescent COVID-19.

The V and J genes are TRBV5-4 and TRBJ2-3, with no clear D. Trimming removed 1 base at V and 9 bases at J, with 9 bases between. Germline CDR1 SGHNT, CDR2 YYREEE (reference sequence). CDR3 length equals 12 residues. CDR3 DNA sequence: TGTGCCAGCAGCTTGTCTAGAGCCACGCAGTATTTT. Encoded protein: CASSLSRATQYF.

The chain employs TRBV24-1 and TRBJ2-2; 14 bases map to TRBD2. CDR3 length equals 18 residues. The ends lost 0 bases at V and 6 bases at J; junction bases unmatched: 5. From germline, CDR1 is KGHDR and CDR2 SFDVKD. CDR3 bases: TGTGCCACCAGTGATTTGCACTCGGGACTAGCGGGAGCCGGGGAGCTGTTTTTT. It yields the protein CATSDLHSGLAGAGELFF.

CDR3 sequence: CASSIGVNEQFF. The DNA of the CDR3 is TGTGCCAGCAGCATTGGAGTTAATGAGCAGTTCTTC. The genes are TRBV7-9 and TRBJ2-1; D unresolved. CDR3 length: 12 residues. The germline V gene encodes CDR1 SEHNR and CDR2 FQNEAQ (reference sequence). V was clipped by 5 bases and J by 7 bases, with 9 bases between them.

This clone appeared once. The chain has TRBV6-2 or TRBV6-3 and TRBJ2-3; D uncertain. CDR3 length: 14 residues. Between the trimmed V and J ends, which lost 6 bases and 0 bases, there was a span of 10 bases. The V gene's germline CDR1 is MNHEY and CDR2 SVGEGT. The CDR3 DNA sequence: TGTGCCAGCAGCGGTACTACTAGCACAGATACGCAGTATTTT. Its translation: CASSGTTSTDTQYF.

This rearrangement joins TRBV28 to TRBJ2-3, with 11 bases that match TRBD2. CDR3 length: 17 amino acids. V trimming: 3 bases; J trimming: 2 bases; junction bases outside the gene matches: 7. Per germline, CDR1 MDHEN and CDR2 SYDVKM. CDR3 protein: CASSFLGGLADTDTQYF. In DNA form, the CDR3 reads TGTGCCAGCAGTTTTTTGGGGGGACTAGCGGACACAGATACGCAGTATTTT.

The V call is TRBV29-1, the J call TRBJ2-5; TRBD2 aligns across 8 bases. The CDR3 spans 12 residues. V lost 6 bases and J lost 5; bases outside the gene matches: 5. Germline CDR1 reads SQVTM; CDR2 reads ANQGSEA. The CDR3 region is CSVLREVETQYF. CDR3 DNA: TGCAGCGTATTGCGGGAGGTGGAGACCCAGTACTTC.

V is TRBV24-1 and J is TRBJ2-7; a possible D gene is TRBD1 (6 bases). This CDR3 has 17 amino acids. Trimming took off 3 bases at V and 5 bases at J, with 22 bases between the two ends. Germline CDR1 KGHDR, CDR2 SFDVKD. CDR3 bases: TGTGCCACCAGTGATCCTAAAGGCGGGTCAGGGGACCACGAGCAGTACTTC. This gives the protein CATSDPKGGSGDHEQYF.

The J gene is TRBJ2-7, the V gene TRBV4-1; D possibly corresponds to TRBD1 (6 bases). Per the germline V gene, CDR1 is MGHRA and CDR2 is YSYEKL. This CDR3 spans 15 amino acids. V was trimmed by 4 bases and J by 0 bases, leaving 13 bases between them. The CDR3 DNA sequence: TGCGCCAGCAGCCCCGGGCAGGGGAGCTCCTACGAGCAGTACGTC. Amino acid sequence: CASSPGQGSSYEQYV.

The J gene is TRBJ2-2, the V gene TRBV9; D is unresolved. CDR3 length equals 15 residues. From germline, CDR1 is SGDLS and CDR2 YYNGEE. The V end lost 0 bases, the J end lost 0 bases, and 6 bases lay between the germline ends. Written as DNA, the CDR3 is TGTGCCAGCAGCGTAGGTCCTTCGAACACCGGGGAGCTGTTTTTT. Residues: CASSVGPSNTGELFF.

The chain recombines TRBV6-6 with TRBJ2-5, with 13 bases identical to TRBD2. CDR1 MNHNY and CDR2 SVGAGI come from the germline V gene (reference sequence). With V trimmed by 10 bases and J by 5 bases, 7 bases remained unmatched. The CDR3 is made up of 14 amino acids. The CDR3: CATRTSGSGETQYF. DNA of the CDR3: TGTGCCACCCGGACTAGCGGGAGTGGGGAGACCCAGTACTTC.

The chain recombines TRBV7-8 with TRBJ1-4, with no clear D. This CDR3 is 19 amino acids long. Germline values: CDR1 SGHVS, CDR2 FQNEAQ. Trimming removed 5 bases at V and 0 bases at J, with 22 bases between. This chain's CDR3 is CASSPRSRLRSTTNEKLFF. The CDR3, as DNA: TGTGCCAGCAGCCCTAGGTCGCGGCTTAGAAGTACAACTAATGAAAAACTGTTTTTT.

V is TRBV6-5 and J is TRBJ2-1; 7 positions agree with TRBD2. With 4 bases clipped from V and 5 bases from J, the junction kept 8 bases outside the gene matches. Germline V gene lookup returns CDR1 MNHEY and CDR2 SVGAGI. The CDR3 length is 15 residues. The DNA for the CDR3 is TGTGCCAGCAGTTCACCTAGCGGCCGGGACAATGAGCAGTTCTTC. Residues: CASSSPSGRDNEQFF.

This clone was observed a handful of times. The chain uses TRBV6-2 or TRBV6-3 and TRBJ1-2; D perhaps matches TRBD1 (6 bases). V lost 5 bases, J lost 4 bases, and 14 bases lay in between. Germline V gives CDR1 MNHEY, CDR2 SVGEGT. The CDR3 is made up of 14 amino acids. The CDR3 nucleotides read TGTGCCAGCAGTGCCGGGGACACCTCCTATGGCTACACCTTC. Its protein product is CASSAGDTSYGYTF.

The V gene is TRBV6-2 or TRBV6-3, the J gene TRBJ2-3; D possibly corresponds to TRBD2 (5 bases). The length of the CDR3 is 16 residues. V lost 2 bases and J 1 base, leaving 13 bases between the germline ends. The germline V gene encodes CDR1 MNHEY and CDR2 SVGEGT. CDR3 protein: CASSYTGELGTDTQYF. The CDR3 DNA reads as TGTGCCAGCAGTTACACCGGGGAGTTGGGCACAGATACGCAGTATTTT.

The gene calls are TRBV6-5 and TRBJ1-3, with D possibly TRBD1 on 5 matching bases. This CDR3 is built from 14 residues. CDR1 MNHEY and CDR2 SVGAGI come from the germline V gene. V was shortened by 4 bases and J by 0 bases, with 7 bases between the two germline ends. CDR3 DNA sequence: TGTGCCAGCAGTTCGACAGTCTCTGGAAACACCATATATTTT. Translation: CASSSTVSGNTIYF.

The gene calls are TRBV10-2 and TRBJ1-6, with TRBD1 matching 7 bases. J was trimmed by 7 bases and V by 1 base; bases with no gene match: 4. Germline CDR1 is WSHSY and CDR2 is SAAADI. The length of the CDR3 is 15 residues. The CDR3 loop is CASSEFPQGNSPLHF. The DNA for the CDR3 is TGCGCCAGCAGTGAGTTCCCACAGGGGAATTCACCCCTCCACTTT.

This sequence joins TRBV11-2 and TRBJ2-7; 7 nucleotides align to TRBD2. CDR1 is SGHAT, CDR2 FQNNGV, per germline. The CDR3 runs 14 residues. After removal of 5 bases from V and 0 bases from J, the junction contained 4 bases not matched to a gene. The CDR3 coding sequence is TGTGCCAGCAGCACCCAGCGGGACTCCTACGAGCAGTACTTC. Translation gives CASSTQRDSYEQYF.

V gene TRBV28 combines with J gene TRBJ2-3, with 7 bases that match TRBD1. Trimming took 4 bases from V and 2 from J; bases not matched to a gene: 3. Germline V CDR1 and CDR2: MDHEN, SYDVKM. This CDR3 region has 14 residues. CDR3 protein: CASSSGQYTDTQYF. CDR3 bases: TGTGCCAGCAGTTCGGGACAGTACACAGATACGCAGTATTTT.

This sequence joins TRBV19 and TRBJ1-1; TRBD1 might be the D (6 bases). Trimming took off 5 bases at V and 7 bases at J, with 14 bases between the two ends. Germline CDR1 and CDR2: LNHDA and SQIVND (reference sequence). The CDR3 spans 13 residues. CDR3 residues: CASSYNREGEAFF. In DNA, the CDR3 is TGTGCCAGTAGTTATAACAGGGAGGGTGAAGCTTTCTTT.

This chain connects TRBV27 to TRBJ2-3; TRBD2 agrees at 8 bases. The V segment lost 1 base and the J segment 3 bases; nucleotides outside the gene matches: 3. This CDR3 is built from 15 residues. The germline V gene has CDR1 MNHEY and CDR2 SMNVEV (reference sequence). CDR3 nucleotides: TGTGCCAGCAGTTTATGGGGACTAGTTACAGATACGCAGTATTTT. Protein product: CASSLWGLVTDTQYF.

V usage is TRBV4-3 and J usage is TRBJ1-1; TRBD1 agrees at 12 bases. The CDR3 is made up of 16 amino acids. Germline CDR1 is LGHNA and CDR2 is YSLEER. The V gene end was trimmed by 3 bases and the J gene end by 1 base; junction bases not matched to a gene: 3. The chain's CDR3 is CASSQGTGGGNTEAFF. The CDR3, as DNA: TGCGCCAGCAGCCAGGGGACAGGGGGCGGGAACACTGAAGCTTTCTTT.

The chain joins TRBV19 to TRBJ1-4; D remains ambiguous. The CDR3 runs 12 residues. The V end lost 4 bases, the J end lost 7 bases, and 7 bases lay between the germline ends. The germline V gene has CDR1 LNHDA and CDR2 SQIVND (reference sequence). CDR3 bases: TGTGCCAGTAGTACGCGGGGTGAAAAACTGTTTTTT. Translation: CASSTRGEKLFF.

The V call is TRBV27, the J call TRBJ2-1, with 10 bases fitting TRBD2. The V gene end was trimmed by 5 bases and the J gene end by 2 bases; junction bases not matched to a gene: 6. CDR3 length: 16 residues. The germline gives CDR1 MNHEY, CDR2 SMNVEV (reference sequence). The CDR3 is CASSLSSGSAYNEQFF. In DNA, the CDR3 is TGTGCCAGCAGTCTCTCTAGCGGGAGCGCCTACAATGAGCAGTTCTTC.

This chain joins TRBV28 and TRBJ1-5; D remains unclear. CDR1 is MDHEN and CDR2 is SYDVKM in the germline V gene. The CDR3 runs to 14 residues. Trimming stripped 3 bases from V and 4 bases from J, with 10 bases between. The CDR3 sequence: CASSFLAGNQPQHF. The CDR3 DNA reads TGTGCCAGCAGTTTCTTAGCGGGGAATCAGCCCCAGCATTTT.

The chain carries TRBV6-5 and TRBJ1-4; 9 nucleotides agree with TRBD1. Germline lookup yields CDR1 MNHEY and CDR2 SVGAGI. The CDR3 contains 14 residues. The ends lost 5 bases at V and 7 bases at J; junction bases unmatched: 5. The CDR3 DNA reads TGTGCCAGCAGTCCCGGGACAGGGTTTGAAAAACTGTTTTTT. Its translation is CASSPGTGFEKLFF.